The sequence of this T cell receptor beta chain was determined in a study of shared clonotypes between healthy human individuals. Germline V gives CDR1 MDHEN, CDR2 SYDVKM. Trimming cost V 3 bases and J 2 bases; bases outside gene matches: 8. CDR3 length: 16 residues. Overall study results and limits: The study generally estimated greater richness for naive than memory subsets. With few donors, the genetic and exposure-history diversity represented was limited. Relative to their counterparts shared across all four donors, non-shared clonotypes exhibited diminished generation probabilities.

As for this clone: Its antigen is as yet unknown.

Sequenced by immunoSEQ multiplex PCR; TCRdb stores in-frame clones only, minus some. The table includes 400,000 to 600,000 clones, 95% to 96% detected once. The V gene is TRBV28, the J gene TRBJ2-5, with 8 bases aligning to TRBD1. The receptor was derived from a woman aged 25-40 years in good health. Material for sequencing was naive CD4+ T cells sorted from blood. Subset given: CD45RA+ positively selected. The CDR3: CASSLGRTGGQETQYF. Here the CDR3 DNA reads TGTGCCAGCAGTTTGGGTCGAACAGGGGGACAAGAGACCCAGTACTTC.